This TCR beta chain was retrieved from a study of early T cells in non-severe SARS-CoV-2 infection. Study details: It was bulk RNA from unsorted whole blood that was sequenced, and the chains were unpaired.

The germline gives CDR1 SGHAT, CDR2 FQNNGV. The CDR3 has 14 residues. Trimming at V came to 5 bases and at J to 6 bases, leaving 7 bases not matched to a gene. Separate cDNA molecules each had unique molecular identifiers attached to them. TCRdb itself ran the 5' RACE reads through MiXCR, one entry per CDR3 protein. Altogether 25,000 to 35,000 distinct CDR3 sequences are present, roughly 6% being singletons, with the ten largest covering about 5.3%. As for this clonotype: A much bigger clone sits one base away, suggesting this may be a read error.

Sequenced material: whole blood. The chain combines TRBV11-2 with TRBJ2-1; 7 bases match TRBD1. This sequence originates from an adult who was a healthcare worker with PCR-confirmed SARS-CoV-2 infection or an uninfected control (not recorded which). The CDR3 DNA reads TGTGCCAGCAGCCCGGACAGGTACTGCAATGAGCAGTTCTTC. Translated: CASSPDRYCNEQFF.